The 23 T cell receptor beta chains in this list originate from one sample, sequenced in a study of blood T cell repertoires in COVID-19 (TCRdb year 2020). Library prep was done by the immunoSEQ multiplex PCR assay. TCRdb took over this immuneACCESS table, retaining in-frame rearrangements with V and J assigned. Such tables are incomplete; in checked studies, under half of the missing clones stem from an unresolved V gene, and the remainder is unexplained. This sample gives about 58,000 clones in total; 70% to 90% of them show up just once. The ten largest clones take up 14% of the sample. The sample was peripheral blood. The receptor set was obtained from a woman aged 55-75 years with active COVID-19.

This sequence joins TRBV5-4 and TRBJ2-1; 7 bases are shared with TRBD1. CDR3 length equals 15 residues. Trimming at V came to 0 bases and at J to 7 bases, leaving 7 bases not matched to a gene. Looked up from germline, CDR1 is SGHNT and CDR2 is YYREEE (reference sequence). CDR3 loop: CASSLGDRVRNEQFF. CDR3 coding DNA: TGTGCCAGCAGCTTGGGAGACAGGGTAAGGAATGAGCAGTTCTTC.

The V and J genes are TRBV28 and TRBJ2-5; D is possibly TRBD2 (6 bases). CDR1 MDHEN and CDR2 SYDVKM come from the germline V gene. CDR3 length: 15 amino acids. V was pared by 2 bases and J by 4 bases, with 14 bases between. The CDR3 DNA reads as TGTGCCAGCAGTTTAAGCGCCCCCGGGGGAGAGACCCAGTACTTC. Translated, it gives CASSLSAPGGETQYF.

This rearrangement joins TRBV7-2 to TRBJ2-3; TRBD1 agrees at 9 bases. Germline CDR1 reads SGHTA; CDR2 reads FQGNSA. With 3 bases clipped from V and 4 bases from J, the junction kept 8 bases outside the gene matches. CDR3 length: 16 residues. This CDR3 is CASSFQGTGFPDTQYF. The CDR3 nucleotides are TGTGCCAGCAGCTTCCAAGGGACAGGGTTCCCAGATACGCAGTATTTT.

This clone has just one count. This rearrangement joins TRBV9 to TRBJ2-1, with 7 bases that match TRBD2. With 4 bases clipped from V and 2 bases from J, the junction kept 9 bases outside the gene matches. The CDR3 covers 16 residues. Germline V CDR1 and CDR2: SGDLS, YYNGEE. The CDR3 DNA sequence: TGTGCCAGCAGCTCCCCCCACGGGGGGACCTACAATGAGCAGTTCTTC. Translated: CASSSPHGGTYNEQFF.

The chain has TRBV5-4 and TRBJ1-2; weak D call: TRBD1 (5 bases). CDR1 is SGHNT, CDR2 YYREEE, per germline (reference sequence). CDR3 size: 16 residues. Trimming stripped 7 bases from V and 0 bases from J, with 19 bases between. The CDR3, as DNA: TGTGCCAGCGGAGTCGGGGGAGGAGTAGCTAACTATGGCTACACCTTC. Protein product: CASGVGGGVANYGYTF.

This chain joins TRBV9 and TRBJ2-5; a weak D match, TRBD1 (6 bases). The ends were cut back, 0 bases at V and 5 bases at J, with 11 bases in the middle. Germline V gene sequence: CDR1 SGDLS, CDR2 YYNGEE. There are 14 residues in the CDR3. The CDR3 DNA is TGTGCCAGCAGCGTAGCGGTCGACAGGGAGACCCAGTACTTC. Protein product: CASSVAVDRETQYF.

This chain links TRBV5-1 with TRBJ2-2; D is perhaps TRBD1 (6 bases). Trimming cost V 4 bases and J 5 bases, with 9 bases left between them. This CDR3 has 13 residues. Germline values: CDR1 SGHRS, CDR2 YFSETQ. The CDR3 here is CASSPGVTGELFF. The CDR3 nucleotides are TGCGCCAGCAGCCCAGGGGTGACCGGGGAGCTGTTTTTT.

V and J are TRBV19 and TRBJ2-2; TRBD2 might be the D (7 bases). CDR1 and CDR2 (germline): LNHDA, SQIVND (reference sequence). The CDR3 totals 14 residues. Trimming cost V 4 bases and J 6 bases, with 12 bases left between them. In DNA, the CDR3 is TGTGCCAGTAGTACCCAGGGGAGGGCCGGGGAGCTGTTTTTT. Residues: CASSTQGRAGELFF.

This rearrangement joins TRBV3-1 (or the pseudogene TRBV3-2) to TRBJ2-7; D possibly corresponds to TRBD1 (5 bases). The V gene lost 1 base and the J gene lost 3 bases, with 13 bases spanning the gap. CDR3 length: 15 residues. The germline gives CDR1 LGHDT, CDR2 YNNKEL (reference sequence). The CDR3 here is CASSQVGDRNYEQYF. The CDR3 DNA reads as TGTGCCAGCAGCCAAGTAGGAGACAGAAACTACGAGCAGTACTTC.

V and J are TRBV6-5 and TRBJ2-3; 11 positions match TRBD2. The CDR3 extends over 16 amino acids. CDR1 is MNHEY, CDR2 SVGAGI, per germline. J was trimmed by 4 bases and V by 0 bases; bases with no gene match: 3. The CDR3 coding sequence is TGTGCCAGCAGTTACTCCATAGCGGGGGGGCCAGATACGCAGTATTTT. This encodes CASSYSIAGGPDTQYF.

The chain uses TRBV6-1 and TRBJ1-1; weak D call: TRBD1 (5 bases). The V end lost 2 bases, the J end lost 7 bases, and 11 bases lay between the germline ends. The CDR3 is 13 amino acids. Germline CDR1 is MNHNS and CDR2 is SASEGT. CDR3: CASSELARGEAFF. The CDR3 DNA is TGTGCCAGCAGTGAATTGGCTAGGGGTGAAGCTTTCTTT.

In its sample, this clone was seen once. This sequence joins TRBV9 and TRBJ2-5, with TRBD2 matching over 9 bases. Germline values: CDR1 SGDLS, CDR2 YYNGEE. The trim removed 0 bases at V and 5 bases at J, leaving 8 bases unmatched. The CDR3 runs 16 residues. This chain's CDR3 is CASSVGNSGGYETQYF. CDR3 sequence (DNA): TGTGCCAGCAGCGTAGGAAATAGCGGGGGCTACGAGACCCAGTACTTC.

The CDR3 spells CASSVGTGTDQPQHF. The CDR3 DNA reads TGTGCCAGCAGTGTTGGGACAGGGACTGATCAGCCCCAGCATTTT. The chain is built from TRBV6-6 and TRBJ1-5; the match to TRBD1 covers 9 bases. The CDR3 runs 15 residues. Germline CDR1 and CDR2: MNHNY and SVGAGI (reference sequence). Trimming cost V 5 bases and J 5 bases; bases outside gene matches: 7.

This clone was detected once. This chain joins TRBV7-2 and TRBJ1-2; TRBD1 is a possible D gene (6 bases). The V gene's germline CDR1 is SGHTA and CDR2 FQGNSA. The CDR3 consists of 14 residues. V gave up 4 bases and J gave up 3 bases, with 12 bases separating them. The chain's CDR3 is CASSSQGQYYGYTF. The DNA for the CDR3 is TGTGCCAGCAGCTCTCAAGGACAGTACTATGGCTACACCTTC.

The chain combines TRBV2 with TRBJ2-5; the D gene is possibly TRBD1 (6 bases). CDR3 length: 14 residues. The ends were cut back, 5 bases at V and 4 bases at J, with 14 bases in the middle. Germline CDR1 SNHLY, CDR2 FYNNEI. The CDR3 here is CASSTDRFGETQYF. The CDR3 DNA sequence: TGTGCCAGCAGTACCGACAGGTTCGGAGAGACCCAGTACTTC.

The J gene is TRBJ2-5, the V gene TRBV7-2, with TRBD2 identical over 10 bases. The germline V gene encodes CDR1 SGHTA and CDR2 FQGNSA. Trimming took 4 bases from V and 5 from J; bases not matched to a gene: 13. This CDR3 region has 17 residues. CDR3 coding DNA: TGTGCCAGCAGCTATGCCTCTAGCGGGGGTATTGCGGAGACCCAGTACTTC. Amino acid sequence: CASSYASSGGIAETQYF.

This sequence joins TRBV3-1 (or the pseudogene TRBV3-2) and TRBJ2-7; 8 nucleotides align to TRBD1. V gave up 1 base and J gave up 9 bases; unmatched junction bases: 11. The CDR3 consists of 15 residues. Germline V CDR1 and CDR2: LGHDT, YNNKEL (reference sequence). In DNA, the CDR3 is TGTGCCAGCAGCCAAGTGGGGACAGGTTCTGGAGGGCAGTACTTC. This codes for CASSQVGTGSGGQYF.

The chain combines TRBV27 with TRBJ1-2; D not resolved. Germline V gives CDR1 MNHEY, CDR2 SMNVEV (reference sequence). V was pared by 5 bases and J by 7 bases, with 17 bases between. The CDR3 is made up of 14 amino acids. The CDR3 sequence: CASSPVTGPFGYTF. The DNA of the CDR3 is TGTGCCAGCAGTCCAGTAACGGGTCCCTTTGGCTACACCTTC.

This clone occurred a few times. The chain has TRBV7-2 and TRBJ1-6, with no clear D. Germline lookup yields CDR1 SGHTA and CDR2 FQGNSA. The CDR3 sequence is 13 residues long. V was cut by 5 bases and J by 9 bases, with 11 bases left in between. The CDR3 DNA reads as TGTGCCAGCAGCCGCGGGGAGCGTTCACCCCTCCACTTT. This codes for CASSRGERSPLHF.

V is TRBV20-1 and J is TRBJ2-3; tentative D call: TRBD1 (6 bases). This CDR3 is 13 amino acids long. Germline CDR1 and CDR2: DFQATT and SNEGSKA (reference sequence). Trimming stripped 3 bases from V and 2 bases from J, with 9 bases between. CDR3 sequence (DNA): TGCAGTGCTAGTAGGGGGAACACAGATACGCAGTATTTT. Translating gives CSASRGNTDTQYF.

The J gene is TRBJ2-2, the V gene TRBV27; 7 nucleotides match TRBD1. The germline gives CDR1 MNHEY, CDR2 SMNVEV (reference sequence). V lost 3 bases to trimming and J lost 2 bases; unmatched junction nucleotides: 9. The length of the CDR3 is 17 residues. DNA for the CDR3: TGTGCCAGCAGTTTCCTCGGACAGGAACAAAACACCGGGGAGCTGTTTTTT. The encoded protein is CASSFLGQEQNTGELFF.

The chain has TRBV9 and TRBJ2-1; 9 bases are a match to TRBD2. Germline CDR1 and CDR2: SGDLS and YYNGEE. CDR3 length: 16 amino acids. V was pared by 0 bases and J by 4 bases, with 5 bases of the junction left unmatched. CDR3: CASSVEPSGEYNEQFF. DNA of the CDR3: TGTGCCAGCAGCGTAGAGCCTAGCGGGGAATACAATGAGCAGTTCTTC.

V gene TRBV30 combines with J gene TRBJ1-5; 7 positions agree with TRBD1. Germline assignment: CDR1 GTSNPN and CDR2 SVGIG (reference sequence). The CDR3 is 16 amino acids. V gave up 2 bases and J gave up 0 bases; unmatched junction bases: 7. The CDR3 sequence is CAWSTGTAFSNQPQHF. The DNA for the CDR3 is TGTGCCTGGAGTACCGGGACAGCCTTTAGCAATCAGCCCCAGCATTTT.